This section outlines one T cell receptor beta chain sequence together with its context. Germline V lookup: CDR1 DFQATT, CDR2 SNEGSKA (reference sequence). The V segment lost 5 bases and the J segment 5 bases; nucleotides outside the gene matches: 4. There are 12 residues in the CDR3. These data belong to a study of CD8 T cells in ankylosing spondylitis. TCRdb analysed the 5' RACE reads with MiXCR anew, one entry per CDR3 protein. The top ten clones hold less than 15% of a sample with just over 350,000 distinct CDR3 sequences, 20% to 25% of them seen once. The V gene is TRBV20-1, the J gene TRBJ2-7; 9 positions match TRBD1. Material: blood, either unsorted or a sorted T cell fraction (not recorded which). The sequence derives from a male donor with ankylosing spondylitis or in good health (not recorded which). As DNA, the CDR3 is TGCAGTGCTCCGGGGACAGGGAACGAGCAGTACTTC. This encodes CSAPGTGNEQYF.